This record looks at one T cell receptor beta chain sequence and its context. The clone's antigen remains unknown. No qualities accompany the bases; no much larger clone lies one base away. The sample originates from a study of T cell responses to AZD1222 COVID-19 vaccine (dated by TCRdb to about 2021). For the study in its entirety: AZD1222 recipients whose second dose came at about 4 weeks and those whose second dose came at about 12 weeks were combined into one group, since spike-specific TCR depth and breadth did not differ between the two schedules. A total of just over 230 trial participants underwent TCR sequencing, of whom 207 had received two doses of AZD1222 and about 26 had received two doses of the MenACWY control vaccine. Trial participants were enrolled into age subgroups of 18-55, 56-69 and 70-plus years, which contained about 150, 28 and 57 TCR-sequenced participants, respectively. General findings and caveats noted by the study authors: Conclusions about previously exposed vaccinees were limited because only six AZD1222 recipients were SARS-CoV-2 seropositive at baseline. Nearly half of unique spike-specific TCRs reportedly recognized epitopes outside regions mutated in the B.1.351 and B.1.1.7 variants. Most participants were white British and females outnumbered males, and the authors suggested that clonal diversity may have been underestimated. A significant rise in spike-specific TCR breadth and depth was observed after two AZD1222 doses relative to day 0 and relative to MenACWY recipients. In the small 56-69-year group, the increase in depth fell short of significance, most likely because of low power. Because no day 14 peak-response samples were available, the repertoires could be characterized only after the peak T cell response. Vaccine-associated CD4 TCRs spanned the whole spike protein, with dominant responses in regions 160-218 and 743-854.

Based on the germline V gene, the CDR1 and CDR2 sequences are SGHDN and FVKESK. Inclusive of the bounding cysteine and phenylalanine, the CDR3 is 16 residues long. Kept here is only the CDR3 DNA, which spans 48 bases and is read in frame from base 1. Relative to germline, V is 4 bases shorter and J is 3 bases shorter, with 18 bases between their ends. The time point label, as the study defines it: baseline before first vaccination. Vaccinee samples were obtained from the UK trials COV001 and COV002, which included a single-blind randomized controlled phase 2/3 trial of AZD1222 (ChAdOx1 nCoV-19) in healthy adults. For TCRbeta chain sequencing, PBMC samples were collected from trial participants at day 0 and at day 28 after the second dose. The CDR3 regions of human TCRbeta chains were analyzed by immunosequencing. Regarding the original processing steps: TCRs in the repertoires were compared against a reference library of SARS-CoV-2-specific TCRs that had been generated with the MIRA antigen-specificity platform. Breadth was defined as the fraction of unique TCRs that were SARS-CoV-2-associated. Depth was defined as the fraction of total T cells that were SARS-CoV-2-associated. Using the MIRA data, each spike-specific TCR was mapped to the spike region that the TCR reacts to and placed in a CD4 or CD8 class. Log10-transformed breadth and depth values were compared by one-way ANOVA with Sidak's multiple comparisons tests. As stored in TCRdb, this immuneACCESS dataset retains in-frame rearrangements with V and J assigned. A fraction of the clones does not appear; measured against another copy, unresolved V genes explain less than half of the discrepancy, and the remainder lacks a known reason. D and trimming come from the DNA, and the V and J calls and clone size come from that table. The sample table lists over 100,000 clones, about 85% of them with a count of one. The ten top clones hold approximately 5.5% of the sample.

The TCR comes from an adult in good health. The source was peripheral blood, collected on day 0 of AZD1222 vaccination. The chain joins TRBV14 to TRBJ1-1; the D gene is unclear. The nucleotide sequence reads as follows: TGTGCCAGCAGCCGGCTCGGGTCCCTTGGGGACACTGAAGCTTTCTTT. It translates to CASSRLGSLGDTEAFF. With all but the CDR3 taken from the reference TRBV14 and TRBJ1-1 genes, the full variable domain is: EAGVTQFPSHSVIEKGQTVTLRCDPISGHDNLYWYRRVMGKEIKFLLHFVKESKQDESGMPNNRFLAERTGGTYSTLKVQPAELEDSGVYFCASSRLGSLGDTEAFFGQGTRLTVV.